The 5 T cell receptor beta chains below come from one sample, sequenced in a study of healthy donors' naive CD4 and CD8 T cells. Starting from about 470 ng of total RNA, TCR libraries were made with linear amplification. Via MiXCR, TCRdb re-called the reads, giving one row per CDR3 protein. The data contain about 200,000 distinct CDR3 sequences, nearly 75% of them singletons. Sequenced: naive CD4+ and CD8+ T cells sorted from blood, pooled from several donors. These receptors were obtained from a pool of human donors in good health; the sample pools cells from several healthy donors.

In its sample, this clonotype was seen a few times. This chain joins TRBV29-1 and TRBJ1-2; D not resolved. V shed 4 bases and J shed 5 bases, with 14 bases lying between them. This CDR3 is 13 amino acids long. The germline V gene has CDR1 SQVTM and CDR2 ANQGSEA. The CDR3: CSVATASPYGYTF. CDR3 nucleotides: TGCAGCGTTGCCACAGCAAGTCCTTATGGCTACACCTTC.

This rearrangement joins TRBV19 to TRBJ2-7; 9 bases map to TRBD1. The CDR3 sequence is 16 residues long. The germline CDR1 and CDR2 sequences are LNHDA and SQIVND (reference sequence). The trim removed 5 bases at V and 0 bases at J, leaving 8 bases unmatched. The CDR3 nucleotides read TGTGCCAGTAGTCTTACAGGGGGCTCGAGCTCCTACGAGCAGTACTTC. Amino acids: CASSLTGGSSSYEQYF.

The chain links TRBV6-5 to TRBJ1-2; 10 nucleotides match TRBD1. Germline assignment: CDR1 MNHEY and CDR2 SVGAGI. Trimming at V came to 4 bases and at J to 2 bases, leaving 10 bases not matched to a gene. The CDR3 totals 17 residues. CDR3 region: CASSSSGTGDGNYGYTF. CDR3 DNA sequence: TGTGCCAGCAGTTCATCCGGGACAGGGGATGGGAACTATGGCTACACCTTC.

The chain has TRBV6-5 and TRBJ2-3, with D tentatively TRBD1 (5 bases). The germline V gene has CDR1 MNHEY and CDR2 SVGAGI. CDR3 length equals 13 residues. V was shortened by 2 bases and J by 13 bases, with 16 bases between the two germline ends. CDR3 sequence: CASSYNGDSVEYF. CDR3 DNA: TGTGCCAGCAGTTACAATGGCGACAGTGTGGAGTATTTT.

V is TRBV9 and J is TRBJ2-3; 13 bases align to TRBD2. V was clipped by 8 bases and J by 4 bases; unmatched bases: 16. The CDR3 length is 18 residues. Germline V gene data show CDR1 as SGDLS and CDR2 as YYNGEE. The CDR3 here is CASQRTSGSRWEADTQYF. In DNA, the CDR3 is TGTGCCAGTCAAAGGACTAGCGGGAGTCGTTGGGAGGCAGATACGCAGTATTTT.